These 12 T cell receptor beta chains share one sample of origin, sequenced in a study of blood T cells in healthy people across ages. A second PCR of 7 to 11 cycles used a sample-barcoded 5' primer and a J-beta primer mix. TCRdb reprocessed the 5' RACE reads via MiXCR and lists one record per CDR3 protein. The table includes just under 750,000 distinct CDR3 sequences, approximately 21% detected once. The sample comprised blood. These receptors originate from a man between 65 and 85 years old in good health.

This clonotype appeared a few times. This rearrangement joins TRBV9 to TRBJ1-6; D might be TRBD1 (6 bases). CDR3 length: 16 amino acids. Trimming removed 4 bases from V and 4 bases from J, with 15 bases in between. Germline lookup yields CDR1 SGDLS and CDR2 YYNGEE. CDR3 in DNA: TGTGCCAGCAGCCCTACGGGACACCCGTATAATTCACCCCTCCACTTT. It yields the protein CASSPTGHPYNSPLHF.

In its sample, this clonotype was seen many times. V usage is TRBV29-1 and J usage is TRBJ2-5; D remains ambiguous. The CDR3 covers 11 residues. From germline, CDR1 is SQVTM and CDR2 ANQGSEA. V gave up 1 base and J gave up 3 bases, with 3 bases separating them. In nucleotides, the CDR3 is TGCAGCGTTGAAGGAGAAGAGACCCAGTACTTC. This translates into CSVEGEETQYF.

This clonotype was picked up a small number of times. The gene calls are TRBV18 and TRBJ1-2; TRBD1 matches at 7 bases. The ends lost 5 bases at V and 0 bases at J; junction bases unmatched: 6. Germline values: CDR1 KGHSH, CDR2 LQKENI. This CDR3 contains 15 residues. CDR3 residues: CASSVGTEANYGYTF. The CDR3 nucleotides are TGTGCCAGCTCAGTCGGGACAGAAGCTAACTATGGCTACACCTTC.

V usage is TRBV27 and J usage is TRBJ1-4, with D possibly being TRBD1 (5 bases). Germline assignment: CDR1 MNHEY and CDR2 SMNVEV (reference sequence). Trimming took off 7 bases at V and 7 bases at J, with 16 bases between the two ends. CDR3 length: 14 residues. The CDR3 DNA reads as TGTGCCAGCACGTCTTCTGGGGGTGGTGAAAAACTGTTTTTT. It codes for CASTSSGGGEKLFF.

This clonotype was seen a handful of times. The chain couples TRBV4-2 to TRBJ1-5; TRBD1 matches at 10 bases. The germline CDR1 and CDR2 sequences are LGHNA and YNFKEQ. V shed 3 bases, J shed 6 bases, and the junction held 11 bases outside the gene matches. This CDR3 is 17 amino acids long. The CDR3 here is CASSQTSGTGDSQPQHF. The CDR3 nucleotides are TGTGCCAGCAGCCAGACCTCCGGGACAGGGGACAGTCAGCCCCAGCATTTT.

This clonotype was seen a few times. This chain joins TRBV27 and TRBJ2-1; 11 nucleotides align to TRBD2. V trimming: 5 bases; J trimming: 0 bases; junction bases outside the gene matches: 15. Per the germline V gene, CDR1 is MNHEY and CDR2 is SMNVEV (reference sequence). The CDR3 runs to 20 residues. CDR3 sequence reads: CASSPPTGLAAPSSYNEQFF. CDR3 in DNA: TGTGCCAGCAGTCCTCCGACGGGACTAGCGGCCCCTAGCTCCTACAATGAGCAGTTCTTC.

The chain carries TRBV20-1 and TRBJ2-5; the match to TRBD2 covers 7 bases. Trimming removed 0 bases from V and 4 bases from J; junction bases left unmatched: 8. The CDR3 has 15 amino acids. Germline values: CDR1 DFQATT, CDR2 SNEGSKA (reference sequence). For the CDR3, the DNA is TGCAGTGCTAGAGATGGGCTAGCGGTGGTAGAGACCCAGTACTTC. It specifies CSARDGLAVVETQYF.

The rearrangement joins TRBV5-5 to TRBJ2-7, with D unresolved. Trimming cost V 4 bases and J 6 bases, with 8 bases left between them. CDR1 is SGHKS and CDR2 is YYEKEE in the germline V gene (reference sequence). The CDR3 extends over 11 amino acids. The CDR3 DNA reads TGTGCCAGCAGCCAAATCTCCGAGCAGTACTTC. It yields the protein CASSQISEQYF. The complete variable domain, with remaining parts taken from reference TRBV5-5 and TRBJ2-7, reads DAGVTQSPTHLIKTRGQQVTLRCSPISGHKSVSWYQQVLGQGPQFIFQYYEKEERGRGNFPDRFSARQFPNYSSELNVNALLLGDSALYLCASSQISEQYFGPGTRLTVT.

This clonotype was counted a few times. V gene TRBV5-6 combines with J gene TRBJ2-3; possibly TRBD2 for D (7 bases). The V end lost 3 bases, the J end lost 3 bases, and 14 bases lay between the germline ends. The CDR3 is 15 residues long. Germline-derived CDR1 and CDR2 are SGHDT and YYEEEE. The CDR3 DNA follows: TGTGCCAGCAGCTCCGGGGGGCAGTTTACAGATACGCAGTATTTT. It specifies CASSSGGQFTDTQYF. Full variable domain (missing parts from reference TRBV5-6 and TRBJ2-3): DAGVTQSPTHLIKTRGQQVTLRCSPKSGHDTVSWYQQALGQGPQFIFQYYEEEERQRGNFPDRFSGHQFPNYSSELNVNALLLGDSALYLCASSSGGQFTDTQYFGPGTRLTVL.

The chain uses TRBV12-3 or TRBV12-4 and TRBJ2-3, with TRBD1 matching over 7 bases. This CDR3 is built from 14 residues. After removal of 6 bases from V and 5 bases from J, the junction contained 8 bases not matched to a gene. CDR3 nucleotide sequence: TGTGCCAGCAGACCAGGACAGGCCGGAGATACGCAGTATTTT. It codes for CASRPGQAGDTQYF.

With respect to this clonotype: A much larger clone lies one base from this, so it may be a read error. V usage is TRBV6-1 and J usage is TRBJ2-2, with 10 bases fitting TRBD2. The V and J ends lost 6 bases and 4 bases, in that order; junction bases with no gene match: 8. Germline loops: CDR1 MNHNS, CDR2 SASEGT. The CDR3 sequence is 16 residues long. CDR3 loop: CASSSSGGAATGELFF. The CDR3 nucleotides read TGTGCCAGCAGCTCAAGCGGGGGGGCCGCCACCGGGGAGCTGTTTTTT.

The chain joins TRBV20-1 to TRBJ2-2, with D perhaps TRBD2 (5 bases). The CDR3 totals 15 residues. The germline V gene has CDR1 DFQATT and CDR2 SNEGSKA (reference sequence). Trimming removed 6 bases from V and 0 bases from J, with 14 bases in between. CDR3 in amino acids: CSARQGSTNTGELFF. CDR3 bases: TGCAGTGCCAGACAAGGGAGTACGAACACCGGGGAGCTGTTTTTT.